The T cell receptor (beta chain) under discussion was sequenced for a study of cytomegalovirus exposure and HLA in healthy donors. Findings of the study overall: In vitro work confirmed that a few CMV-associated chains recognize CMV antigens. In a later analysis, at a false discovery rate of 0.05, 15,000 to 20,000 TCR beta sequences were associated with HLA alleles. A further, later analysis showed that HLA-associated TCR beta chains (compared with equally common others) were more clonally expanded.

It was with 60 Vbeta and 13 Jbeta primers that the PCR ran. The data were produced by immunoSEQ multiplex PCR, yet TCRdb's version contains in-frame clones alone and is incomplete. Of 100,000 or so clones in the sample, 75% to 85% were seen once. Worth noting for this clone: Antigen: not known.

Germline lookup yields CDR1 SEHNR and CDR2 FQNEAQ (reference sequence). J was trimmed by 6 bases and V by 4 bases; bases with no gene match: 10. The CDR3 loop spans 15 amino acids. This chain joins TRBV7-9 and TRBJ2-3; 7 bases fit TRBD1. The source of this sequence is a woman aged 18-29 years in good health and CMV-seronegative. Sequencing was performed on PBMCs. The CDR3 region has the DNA TGTGCCAGCAGCTCGCCAGGGGGAAGAGGTGATACGCAGTATTTT. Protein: CASSSPGGRGDTQYF.